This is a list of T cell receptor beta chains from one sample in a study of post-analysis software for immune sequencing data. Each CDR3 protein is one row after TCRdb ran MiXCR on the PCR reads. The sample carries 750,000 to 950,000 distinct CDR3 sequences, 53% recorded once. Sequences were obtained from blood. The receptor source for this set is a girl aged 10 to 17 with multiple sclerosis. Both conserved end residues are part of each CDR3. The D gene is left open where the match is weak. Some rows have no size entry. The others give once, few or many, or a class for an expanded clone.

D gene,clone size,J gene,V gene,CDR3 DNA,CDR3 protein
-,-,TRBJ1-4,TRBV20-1,TGCAGTGCTAGAGTTAGGGGAGGAAATGAAAAACTGTTTTTT,CSARVRGGNEKLFF
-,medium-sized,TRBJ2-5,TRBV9,TGTGCCAGCAGCGTATCCGGGCTAAAGGGAGAGACCCAGTACTTC,CASSVSGLKGETQYF
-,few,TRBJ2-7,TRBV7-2,TGTGCCAGCAGCTTATCGTTTGGTGGGACCCACGAGCAGTACTTC,CASSLSFGGTHEQYF
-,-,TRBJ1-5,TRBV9,TGTGCCAGCAGCGGTGGGCCGAGCAATCAGCCCCAGCATTTT,CASSGGPSNQPQHF
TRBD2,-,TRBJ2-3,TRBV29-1,TGCAGCGTTCCCTCGGGACTAGCGGGGGGCCTGGATACGCAGTATTTT,CSVPSGLAGGLDTQYF
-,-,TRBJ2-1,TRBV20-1,TGCAGTGCCCGAAGCATATCCGGGAGAATGGTGTCCTACAATGAGCAGTTCTTC,CSARSISGRMVSYNEQFF
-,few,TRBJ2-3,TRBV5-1,TGCGCCAGCAGCTTTCGGCAGGGCAGCACAGATACGCAGTATTTT,CASSFRQGSTDTQYF
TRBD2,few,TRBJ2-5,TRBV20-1,TGCAGTGCTAGAGTGGCGGGGGGACCGCAAGAGACCCAGTACTTC,CSARVAGGPQETQYF
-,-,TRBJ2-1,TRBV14,TGTGCCAGCAGCCACGGAGGGGGGCCCTCCTACAATGAGCAGTTCTTC,CASSHGGGPSYNEQFF
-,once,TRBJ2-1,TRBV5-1,TGCGCCAGCAGCTCGGTGACTATTGCCCCGGTGTCCCCCAACAATGAGCAGTTCTTC,CASSSVTIAPVSPNNEQFF
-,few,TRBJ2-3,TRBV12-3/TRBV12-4,TGTGCCAGCAGTTTTCAGCCCCCAGATACGCAGTATTTT,CASSFQPPDTQYF
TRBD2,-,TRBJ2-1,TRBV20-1,TGCAGTGCTAGAGATTTGACTAGCGGACCCTACAATGAGCAGTTCTTC,CSARDLTSGPYNEQFF
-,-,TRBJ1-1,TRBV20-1,TGCAGTGCTAGAACAACCTACAGGGCTGAAGCTTTCTTT,CSARTTYRAEAFF
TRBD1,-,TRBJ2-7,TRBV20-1,TGCAGTGCCAGAGGGACAGGGGGCTTGTTAGAGCAGTACTTC,CSARGTGGLLEQYF
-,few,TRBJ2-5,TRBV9,TGTGCCAGCAGCGTAGATATTTTGGGGGAGACCCAGTACTTC,CASSVDILGETQYF
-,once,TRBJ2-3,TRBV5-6,TGTGCCAGCAGCTTGTTAATTGGGGGCTCAGATACGCAGTATTTT,CASSLLIGGSDTQYF
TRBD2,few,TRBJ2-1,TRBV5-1,TGCGCCAGCAGCTTGGACGGACTAGCGGCGACCGTGTACAATGAGCAGTTCTTC,CASSLDGLAATVYNEQFF
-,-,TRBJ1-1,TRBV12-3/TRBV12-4,TGTGCCAGTCAACTCGGCGGGAACACTGAAGCTTTCTTT,CASQLGGNTEAFF
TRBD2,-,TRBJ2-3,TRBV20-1,TGCAGTGCTAGGGGACGGGGGGGCATCACAGATACGCAGTATTTT,CSARGRGGITDTQYF
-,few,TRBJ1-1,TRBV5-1,TGCGCCAGCAGCTTTCGCAGGGAGACGGTGAACACTGAAGCTTTCTTT,CASSFRRETVNTEAFF
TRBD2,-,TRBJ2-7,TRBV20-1,TGCAGTGCTAGATCGAGCGGGGTTTACGAGCAGTACTTC,CSARSSGVYEQYF
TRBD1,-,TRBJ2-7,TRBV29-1,TGCAGCGTGGCGACAGGGTACGAGCAGTACTTC,CSVATGYEQYF
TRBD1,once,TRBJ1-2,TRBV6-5,TGTGCCAGCAGTTACTCTGGACAGGGGGCTCCCTACGGCTACACCTTC,CASSYSGQGAPYGYTF
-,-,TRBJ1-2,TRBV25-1,TGTGCCAGCAGCTCAGGGAGCCCCGTTGGCTACACCTTC,CASSSGSPVGYTF
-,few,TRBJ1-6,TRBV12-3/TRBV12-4,TGTGCCAGCGGACAGAGGAATAATTCACCCCTCCACTTT,CASGQRNNSPLHF
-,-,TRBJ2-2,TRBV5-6,TGTGCCAGCAGCTTGGACCCGGGACTTAACACCGGGGAGCTGTTTTTT,CASSLDPGLNTGELFF
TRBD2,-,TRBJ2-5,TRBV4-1,TGCGCCAGCAGCCAAGATGGGACTAGCGGGGGGCGTCTGGAGACCCAGTACTTC,CASSQDGTSGGRLETQYF
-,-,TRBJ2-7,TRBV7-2,TGTGCCAGCAGCTTAGCGGGGACGGCAGGCGAGCAGTACTTC,CASSLAGTAGEQYF
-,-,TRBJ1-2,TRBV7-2,TGTGCCAGCAGCTTAGCGCCTTCCCGACAGATCTCCTATGGCTACACCTTC,CASSLAPSRQISYGYTF
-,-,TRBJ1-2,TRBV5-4,TGTGCCAGCAGCTTGGAGCCGGGACGGGGGCTAGTTGGGCATGGCTACACCTTC,CASSLEPGRGLVGHGYTF
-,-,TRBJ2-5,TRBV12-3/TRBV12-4,TGTGCCAGCAGGGTCCGTGGAGGAGGAGAGACCCAGTACTTC,CASRVRGGGETQYF
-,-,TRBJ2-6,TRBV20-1,TGCAGTGCTAGAATCACGTCAGGGGACAACGTCCTGACTTTC,CSARITSGDNVLTF
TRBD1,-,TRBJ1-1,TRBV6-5,TGTGCCAGCAGGGGGACAGCATCGAACACTGAAGCTTTCTTT,CASRGTASNTEAFF
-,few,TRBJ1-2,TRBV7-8,TGTGCCAGCAGCTTAAAAGGTCCGACTGGCTACACCTTC,CASSLKGPTGYTF
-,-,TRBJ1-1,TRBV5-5,TGTGCCAGCAGCTGGATAGCGAACACTGAAGCTTTCTTT,CASSWIANTEAFF
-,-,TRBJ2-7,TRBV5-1,TGCGCCAGCAGCTCGACAGGTAACGCCTATGCCTACGAGCAGTACTTC,CASSSTGNAYAYEQYF
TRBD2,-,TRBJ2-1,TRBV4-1,TGCGCCAGCAGCCAAGAAAGCGGGAGGGCCTACAATGAGCAGTTCTTC,CASSQESGRAYNEQFF